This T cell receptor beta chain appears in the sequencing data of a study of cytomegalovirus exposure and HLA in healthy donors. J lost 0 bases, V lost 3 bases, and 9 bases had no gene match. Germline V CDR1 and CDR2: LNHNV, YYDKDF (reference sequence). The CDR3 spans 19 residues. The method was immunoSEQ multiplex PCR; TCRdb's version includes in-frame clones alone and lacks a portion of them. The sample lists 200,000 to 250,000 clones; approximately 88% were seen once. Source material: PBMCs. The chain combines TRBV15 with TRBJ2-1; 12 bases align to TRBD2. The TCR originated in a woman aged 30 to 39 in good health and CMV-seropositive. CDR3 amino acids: CATSREWTSGISSYNEQFF. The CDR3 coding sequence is TGTGCCACCAGCAGGGAATGGACTAGCGGGATCAGCTCCTACAATGAGCAGTTCTTC.